The T cell receptor (beta chain) described here comes from a study of T cells in localized non-small cell lung cancer. This CDR3 comprises 14 residues. CDR1 and CDR2 from the germline V gene are SGHRS and YFSETQ. Trimming pared 5 bases from V and 4 bases from J, leaving 13 bases between. Sequenced by immunoSEQ multiplex PCR; TCRdb stores in-frame clones only, minus some. The table lists about 78,000 clones, 84% of them singletons, with approximately 2.5% in the top ten. The receptor was isolated from a man aged 35 to 69 with stage I lung adenocarcinoma. The sample was peripheral blood, taken before any cancer treatment. The J gene is TRBJ1-3, the V gene TRBV5-1, with a tentative D call TRBD1 (5 bases). The CDR3 nucleotides are TGCGCCAGCAGAACAGGCGGAACGGGAAACACCATATATTTT. Translation gives CASRTGGTGNTIYF.